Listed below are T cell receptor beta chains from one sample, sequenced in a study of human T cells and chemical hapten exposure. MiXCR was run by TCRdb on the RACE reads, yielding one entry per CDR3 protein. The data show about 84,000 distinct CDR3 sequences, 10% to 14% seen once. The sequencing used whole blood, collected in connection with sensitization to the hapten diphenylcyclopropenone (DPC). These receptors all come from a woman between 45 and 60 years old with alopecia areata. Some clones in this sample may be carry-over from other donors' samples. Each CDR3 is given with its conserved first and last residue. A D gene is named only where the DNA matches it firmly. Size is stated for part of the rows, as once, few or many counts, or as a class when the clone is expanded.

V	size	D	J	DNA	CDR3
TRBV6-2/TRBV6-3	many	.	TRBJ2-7	TGTGCCAGCAGGCTATTCTACGAGCAGTACTTC	CASRLFYEQYF
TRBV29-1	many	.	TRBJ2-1	TGCAGCGTTGACGCTGGGTTCTTC	CSVDAGFF
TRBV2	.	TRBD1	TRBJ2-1	TGTGCCAGCAGTGAAGCGGGCAGGGGGAATGAGCAGTTCTTC	CASSEAGRGNEQFF
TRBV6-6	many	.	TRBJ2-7	TGTGCCAGCAGTCAGAGTTTCGAGCAGTACTTC	CASSQSFEQYF
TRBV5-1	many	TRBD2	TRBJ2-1	TGCGCCAGCAGCCAAGGACTAGCGCCAACCTATGAGCAGTTCTTC	CASSQGLAPTYEQFF
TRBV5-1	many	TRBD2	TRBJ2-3	TGCGCCAGCAGCACCGTTGCGGGACTAGCGGCTTGGGGCACAGATACGCAGTATTTT	CASSTVAGLAAWGTDTQYF
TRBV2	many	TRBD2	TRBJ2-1	TGTGCCAGCACCCCTCCGGGGAGGGCCCTGGGCGAGCAGTTCTTC	CASTPPGRALGEQFF
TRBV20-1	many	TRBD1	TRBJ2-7	TGCAGTGCTAACAGGGGTTACGACGAGCAGTACTTC	CSANRGYDEQYF
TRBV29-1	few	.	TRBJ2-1	TGCATCGCCCGGCGATCCTACAATGAGCAGTTCTTC	CIARRSYNEQFF
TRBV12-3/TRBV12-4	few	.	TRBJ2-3	TGTGCCAGCAGTCGCGAGGATACGCAGTATTTT	CASSREDTQYF
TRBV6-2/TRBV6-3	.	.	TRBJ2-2	TGTGCCAGCAGTTCCGGGACACAAAGAGGGGAGCTGTTTTTT	CASSSGTQRGELFF
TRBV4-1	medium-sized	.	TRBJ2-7	TGCGCCAGCAGCCAAGAGGCAGGCAGCTCCTACGAGCAGTACTTC	CASSQEAGSSYEQYF
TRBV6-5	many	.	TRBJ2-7	TGTGCCAGCAGTTACTCGATCGAGAGTAGCAACGAGCAGTACTTC	CASSYSIESSNEQYF
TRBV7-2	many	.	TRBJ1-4	TGTGCCAGCAGACAGGATCGCACTAATGAAAAACTGTTTTTT	CASRQDRTNEKLFF
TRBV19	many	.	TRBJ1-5	TGTGCCAGTACCCGGACAGTGGAAAATCAGCCCCAGCATTTT	CASTRTVENQPQHF
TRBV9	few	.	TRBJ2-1	TGTGCCAGCAGCGTAGACAGGGTATTGAATGAGCAGTTCTTC	CASSVDRVLNEQFF
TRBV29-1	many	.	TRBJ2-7	TGCAGCGTTGAAGATTCGCAGTCCAATTTCGGGGGCCGATTCGATTACGAGCAGTACTTC	CSVEDSQSNFGGRFDYEQYF
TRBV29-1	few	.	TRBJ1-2	TGCAGCGTCTCTCCCGGGGCTGAGGGTGGCTACACCTTC	CSVSPGAEGGYTF
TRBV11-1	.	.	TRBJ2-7	TGTGCCAGCAGCCGAGTGGTACCCTACGAGCAGTACTTC	CASSRVVPYEQYF
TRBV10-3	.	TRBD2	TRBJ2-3	TGTGCCATCAGTTCTAGCGGAGCTAGCACAGATACGCAGTATTTT	CAISSSGASTDTQYF
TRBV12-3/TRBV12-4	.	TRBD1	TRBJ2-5	TGTGCCAGTTTCAAAGGGGACAGGGGAAATCAAGAGACCCAGTACTTC	CASFKGDRGNQETQYF
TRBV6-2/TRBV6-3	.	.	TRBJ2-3	TGTGCCAGCAACCGAGCGTTGGGACGGGGCTCAGATACGCAGTATTTT	CASNRALGRGSDTQYF
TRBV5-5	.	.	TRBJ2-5	TGTGCCAGCAGCCCGTCGAGGGGGAGGGTCAGAGAGACCCAGTACTTC	CASSPSRGRVRETQYF
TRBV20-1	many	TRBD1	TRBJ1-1	TGCAGTGCCGGGGGGGACAGGGCGAACACTGAAGCTTTCTTT	CSAGGDRANTEAFF
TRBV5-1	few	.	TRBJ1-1	TGCGCCAGCAGCTTGGAGGTGGGGATTATGAACACTGAAGCTTTCTTT	CASSLEVGIMNTEAFF
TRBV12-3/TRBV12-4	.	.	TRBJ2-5	TGTGCCAGCAGGGAGGGGGGGTATTCGGAGACCCAGTACTTC	CASREGGYSETQYF
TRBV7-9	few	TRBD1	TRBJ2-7	TGTGCCAGCAGCCCCCGACAGGGAAGCTACGAGCAGTACTTC	CASSPRQGSYEQYF
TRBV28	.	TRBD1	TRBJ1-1	TGTGCCAGCAGTTTCCGGGGGACAGGGGGCAAGAACACTGAAGCTTTCTTT	CASSFRGTGGKNTEAFF
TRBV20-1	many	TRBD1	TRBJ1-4	TGCAGTGCTCCCTTGACAGGGGGTGGGGAAAAACTGTTTTTT	CSAPLTGGGEKLFF
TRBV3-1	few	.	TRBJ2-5	TGTGCCAGCAGCCTCCGACGGGGCCGAGCGTTTGAGCAAGAGACCCAGTACTTC	CASSLRRGRAFEQETQYF
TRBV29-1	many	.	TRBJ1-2	TGCAGCGTTGGTGGCTACACCTTC	CSVGGYTF
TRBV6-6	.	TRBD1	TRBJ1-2	TGTGCCAGCAGTTACTCAGGGGGACAGGGGGCAGGTGGCTACACCTTC	CASSYSGGQGAGGYTF
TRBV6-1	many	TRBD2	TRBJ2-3	TGTGCCAGCAGCGGAGGACTAGCGGGGCCCCTAGGGCAGTATTTT	CASSGGLAGPLGQYF
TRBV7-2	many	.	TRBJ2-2	TGTGCCAGCAGCTTAAAGCCGGGACTGATCACCGGGGAGCTGTTTTTT	CASSLKPGLITGELFF
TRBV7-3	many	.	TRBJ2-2	TGTGCCAGCACCCCGGTGGGGACAATTAACACCGGGGAGCTGTTTTTT	CASTPVGTINTGELFF
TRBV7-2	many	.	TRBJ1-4	TGTGCCAGCAGCTTAGGCGGCAGGCTAAATGAAAAACTGTTTTTT	CASSLGGRLNEKLFF
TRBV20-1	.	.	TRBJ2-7	TGCAGTGCTCGGCGGTACACTACCTACGAGCAGTACTTC	CSARRYTTYEQYF